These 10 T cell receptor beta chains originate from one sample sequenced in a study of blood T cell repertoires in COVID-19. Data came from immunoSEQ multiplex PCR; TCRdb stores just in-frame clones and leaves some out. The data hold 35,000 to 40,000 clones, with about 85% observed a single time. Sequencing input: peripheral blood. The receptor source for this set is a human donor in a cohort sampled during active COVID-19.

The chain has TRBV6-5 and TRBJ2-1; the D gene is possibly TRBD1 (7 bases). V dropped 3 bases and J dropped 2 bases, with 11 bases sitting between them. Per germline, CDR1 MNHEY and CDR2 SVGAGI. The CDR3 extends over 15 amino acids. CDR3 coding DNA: TGTGCCAGCAGTTATCAGGGGGGCCCCTACAATGAGCAGTTCTTC. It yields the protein CASSYQGGPYNEQFF.

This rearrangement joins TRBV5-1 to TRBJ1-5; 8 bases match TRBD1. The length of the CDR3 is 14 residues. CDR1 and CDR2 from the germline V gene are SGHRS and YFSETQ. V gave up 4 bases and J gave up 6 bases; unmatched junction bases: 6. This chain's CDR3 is CASSETGVGQPQHF. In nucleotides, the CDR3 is TGCGCCAGCAGCGAGACAGGGGTGGGTCAGCCCCAGCATTTT.

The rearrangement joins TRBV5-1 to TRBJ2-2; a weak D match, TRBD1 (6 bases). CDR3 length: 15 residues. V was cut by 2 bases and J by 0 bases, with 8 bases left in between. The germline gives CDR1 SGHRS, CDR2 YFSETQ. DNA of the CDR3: TGCGCCAGCAGCTTCGGGACATCGAACACCGGGGAGCTGTTTTTT. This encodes CASSFGTSNTGELFF.

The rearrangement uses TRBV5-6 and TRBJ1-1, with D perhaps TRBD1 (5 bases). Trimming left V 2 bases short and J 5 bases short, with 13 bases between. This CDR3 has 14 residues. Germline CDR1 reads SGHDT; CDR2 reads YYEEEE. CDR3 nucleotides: TGTGCCAGCAGCTTTGAAGGGCGGGGGACTGAAGCTTTCTTT. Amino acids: CASSFEGRGTEAFF.

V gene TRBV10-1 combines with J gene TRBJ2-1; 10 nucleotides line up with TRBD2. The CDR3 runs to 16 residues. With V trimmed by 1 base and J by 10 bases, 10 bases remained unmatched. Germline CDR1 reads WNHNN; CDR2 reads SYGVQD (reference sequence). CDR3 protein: CASSEWEAGGPREQFF. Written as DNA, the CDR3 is TGCGCCAGCAGTGAGTGGGAAGCGGGGGGGCCACGGGAGCAGTTCTTC.

CDR3 DNA: TGCGCCAGCAGCCAACCCACTTCCCTTCAAGATACGCAGTATTTT. It specifies CASSQPTSLQDTQYF. The chain employs TRBV4-1 and TRBJ2-3; D is unresolved. V lost 2 bases and J lost 5, with 14 bases in between. The germline V gene encodes CDR1 MGHRA and CDR2 YSYEKL. This CDR3 has 15 residues.

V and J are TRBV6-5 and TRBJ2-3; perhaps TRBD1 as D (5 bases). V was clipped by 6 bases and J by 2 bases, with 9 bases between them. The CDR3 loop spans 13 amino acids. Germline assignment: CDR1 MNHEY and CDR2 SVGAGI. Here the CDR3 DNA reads TGTGCCAGCAGGACAGAGATCACAGATACGCAGTATTTT. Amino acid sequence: CASRTEITDTQYF.

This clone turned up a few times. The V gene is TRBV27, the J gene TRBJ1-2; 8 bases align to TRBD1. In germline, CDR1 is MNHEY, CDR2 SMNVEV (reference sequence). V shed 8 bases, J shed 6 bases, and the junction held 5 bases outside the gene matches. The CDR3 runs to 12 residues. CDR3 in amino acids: CASADRADGYTF. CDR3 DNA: TGTGCCAGCGCGGACAGGGCGGATGGCTACACCTTC.

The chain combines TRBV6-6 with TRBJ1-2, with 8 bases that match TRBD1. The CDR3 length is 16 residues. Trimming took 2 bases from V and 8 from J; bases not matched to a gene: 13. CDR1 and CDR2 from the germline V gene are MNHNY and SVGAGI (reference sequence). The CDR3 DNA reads TGTGCCAGCAGTTACGGGACAGGCGGGGATTTATACGGCTACACCTTC. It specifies CASSYGTGGDLYGYTF.

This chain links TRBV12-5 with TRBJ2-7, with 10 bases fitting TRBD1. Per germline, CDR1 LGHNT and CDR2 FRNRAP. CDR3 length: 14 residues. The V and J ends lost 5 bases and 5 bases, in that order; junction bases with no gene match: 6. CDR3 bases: TGTGCTAGTGGTCCGGGACAGGGGATCGACGAGCAGTACTTC. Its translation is CASGPGQGIDEQYF. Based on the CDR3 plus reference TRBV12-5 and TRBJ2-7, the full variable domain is DARVTQTPRHKVTEMGQEVTMRCQPILGHNTVFWYRQTMMQGLELLAYFRNRAPLDDSGMPKDRFSAEMPDATLATLKIQPSEPRDSAVYFCASGPGQGIDEQYFGPGTRLTVT.